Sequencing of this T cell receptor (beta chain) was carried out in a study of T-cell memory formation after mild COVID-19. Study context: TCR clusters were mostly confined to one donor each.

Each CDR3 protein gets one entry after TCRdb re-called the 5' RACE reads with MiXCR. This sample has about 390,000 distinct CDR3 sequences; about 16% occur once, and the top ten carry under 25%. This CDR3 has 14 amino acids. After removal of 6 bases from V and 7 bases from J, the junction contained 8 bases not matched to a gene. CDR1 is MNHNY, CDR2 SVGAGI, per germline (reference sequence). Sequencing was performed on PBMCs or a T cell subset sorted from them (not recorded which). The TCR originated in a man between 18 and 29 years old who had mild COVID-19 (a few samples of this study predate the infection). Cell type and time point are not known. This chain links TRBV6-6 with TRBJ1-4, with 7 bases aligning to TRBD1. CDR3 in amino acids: CASSDRVEAEKLFF. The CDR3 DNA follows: TGTGCCAGCAGCGACAGGGTGGAGGCTGAAAAACTGTTTTTT.